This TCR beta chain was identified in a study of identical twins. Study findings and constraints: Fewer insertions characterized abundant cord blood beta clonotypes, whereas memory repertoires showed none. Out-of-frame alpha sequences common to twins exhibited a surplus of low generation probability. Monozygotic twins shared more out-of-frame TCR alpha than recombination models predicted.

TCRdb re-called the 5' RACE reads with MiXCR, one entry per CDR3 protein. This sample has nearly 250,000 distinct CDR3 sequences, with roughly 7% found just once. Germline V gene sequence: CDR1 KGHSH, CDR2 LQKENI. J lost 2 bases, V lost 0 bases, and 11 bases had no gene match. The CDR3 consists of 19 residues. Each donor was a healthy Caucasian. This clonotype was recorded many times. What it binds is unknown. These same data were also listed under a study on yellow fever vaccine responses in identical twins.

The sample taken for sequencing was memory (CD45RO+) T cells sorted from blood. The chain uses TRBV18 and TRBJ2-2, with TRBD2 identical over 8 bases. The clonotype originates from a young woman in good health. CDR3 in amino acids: CASSPPWTSPAFNTGELFF. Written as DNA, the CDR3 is TGTGCCAGCTCACCACCCTGGACTAGCCCAGCCTTCAACACCGGGGAGCTGTTTTTT.